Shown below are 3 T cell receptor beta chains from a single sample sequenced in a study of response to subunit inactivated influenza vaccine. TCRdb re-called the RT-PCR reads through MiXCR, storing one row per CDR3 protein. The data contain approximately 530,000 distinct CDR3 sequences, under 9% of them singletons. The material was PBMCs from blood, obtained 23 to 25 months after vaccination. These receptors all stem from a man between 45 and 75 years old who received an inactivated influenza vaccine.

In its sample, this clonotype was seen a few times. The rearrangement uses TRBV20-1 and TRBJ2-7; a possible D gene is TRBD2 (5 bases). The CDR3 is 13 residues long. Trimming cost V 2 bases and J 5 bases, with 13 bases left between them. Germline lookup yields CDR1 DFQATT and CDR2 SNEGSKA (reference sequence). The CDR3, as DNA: TGCAGTGCTAGAAGAGGGTCGTCGAACGAGCAGTACTTC. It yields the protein CSARRGSSNEQYF.

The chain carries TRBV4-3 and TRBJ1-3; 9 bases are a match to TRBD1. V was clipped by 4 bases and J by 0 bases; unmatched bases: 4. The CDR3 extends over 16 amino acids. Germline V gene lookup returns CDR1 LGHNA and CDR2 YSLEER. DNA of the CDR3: TGCGCCAGCAGCCGGGGACAGGGAAGCTCTGGAAACACCATATATTTT. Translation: CASSRGQGSSGNTIYF.

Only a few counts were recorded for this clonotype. The CDR3 DNA reads TGTGCCAGCAGGGGGGGAAACCAAGAGACCCAGTACTTC. It codes for CASRGGNQETQYF. The chain couples TRBV12-3 or TRBV12-4 to TRBJ2-5, with D tentatively TRBD2 (6 bases). This CDR3 has 13 amino acids. The V end lost 6 bases, the J end lost 0 bases, and 8 bases lay between the germline ends.